The T cell receptor (beta chain) described here comes from a study of radiation and T cells in renal cell carcinoma. Stated time point: blood 2 weeks post-SBRT. Treatment described: 15 Gy SBRT to primary tumor, nephrectomy 4 weeks later. Clear cell pathology was present in this patient's renal cell carcinoma. The protocol was immunoSEQ multiplex PCR, while the TCRdb copy is restricted to in-frame clones and leaves out a portion. The sample holds 70,000 to 80,000 clones; approximately 86% are singletons and the top ten take approximately 22%. CDR1 and CDR2 (germline): MDHEN, SYDVKM. This CDR3 contains 15 residues. V lost 5 bases and J lost 2; bases outside the gene matches: 4.

The sample consisted of blood, taken from a patient whose treatment included radiotherapy and nephrectomy. This sequence originates from a woman between 50 and 59 years old with renal cell carcinoma. V is TRBV28 and J is TRBJ2-3; 10 nucleotides align to TRBD1. CDR3 region: CASSDRGHATDTQYF. The CDR3 region has the DNA TGTGCCAGCAGTGACAGGGGGCACGCCACAGATACGCAGTATTTT. Based on the CDR3 plus reference TRBV28 and TRBJ2-3, the full variable domain is DVKVTQSSRYLVKRTGEKVFLECVQDMDHENMFWYRQDPGLGLRLIYFSYDVKMKEKGDIPEGYSVSREKKERFSLILESASTNQTSMYLCASSDRGHATDTQYFGPGTRLTVL.